A selection of T cell receptor beta chains follows, all from one sample in a study of immune cell composition in non-small cell lung cancer. This table comes from immunoSEQ multiplex PCR, and its TCRdb copy is limited to in-frame clones, with some not included. Altogether about 3,200 clones are present, roughly 89% being singletons, with the ten largest covering 12%. Specimen: non-adjacent lung tissue. These receptors came from a human donor with non-small cell lung cancer. The CDR3 runs from the conserved cysteine through the conserved F or W. A D gene is named only where the DNA matches it firmly. Size tells how often a clone was seen (once, few, many) or the class of an expanded clone, and some rows leave it out.

cdr3_aa: CASRTGAAKNIQYF; cdr3_nt: TGTGCCAGCAGGACAGGGGCGGCCAAAAACATTCAGTACTTC; v_call: TRBV28; d_call: TRBD1; j_call: TRBJ2-4; clone_size: -
cdr3_aa: CASSLAGDTLNYGYTF; cdr3_nt: TGTGCCAGCAGTTTAGCAGGGGACACCTTAAACTATGGCTACACCTTC; v_call: TRBV28; d_call: -; j_call: TRBJ1-2; clone_size: -
cdr3_aa: CASSEAPSTSTDTQYF; cdr3_nt: TGTGCCAGCAGTGAAGCGCCATCCACTAGCACAGATACGCAGTATTTT; v_call: TRBV2; d_call: -; j_call: TRBJ2-3; clone_size: -
cdr3_aa: CASSSGQPYEQYF; cdr3_nt: TGTGCCAGCAGCTCGGGACAACCCTACGAGCAGTACTTC; v_call: TRBV11-3; d_call: -; j_call: TRBJ2-7; clone_size: -
cdr3_aa: CASSARTGMAFNQPQHF; cdr3_nt: TGTGCCAGCAGTGCCCGGACAGGGATGGCTTTCAATCAGCCCCAGCATTTT; v_call: TRBV6-1; d_call: TRBD1; j_call: TRBJ1-5; clone_size: -
cdr3_aa: CASNPGGGPGVRYEQYF; cdr3_nt: TGTGCCAGCAATCCTGGCGGGGGGCCAGGGGTTCGCTACGAGCAGTACTTC; v_call: TRBV11-2; d_call: TRBD2; j_call: TRBJ2-7; clone_size: -
cdr3_aa: CASRPRADTEAFF; cdr3_nt: TGCGCCAGCAGACCTAGAGCGGACACTGAAGCTTTCTTT; v_call: TRBV10-1; d_call: -; j_call: TRBJ1-1; clone_size: -
cdr3_aa: CASRGQANTGELFF; cdr3_nt: TGTGCCAGCAGGGGACAGGCAAACACCGGGGAGCTGTTTTTT; v_call: TRBV2; d_call: TRBD1; j_call: TRBJ2-2; clone_size: once
cdr3_aa: CSVGDREDSPLHF; cdr3_nt: TGCAGCGTTGGCGACAGGGAAGATTCACCCCTCCACTTT; v_call: TRBV29-1; d_call: TRBD1; j_call: TRBJ1-6; clone_size: few
cdr3_aa: CASSSGTTGGELFF; cdr3_nt: TGCGCCAGCAGCTCGGGAACCACGGGCGGGGAGCTGTTTTTT; v_call: TRBV5-1; d_call: -; j_call: TRBJ2-2; clone_size: -
cdr3_aa: CASTSASTEAFF; cdr3_nt: TGTGCCAGCACAAGCGCAAGCACTGAAGCTTTCTTT; v_call: TRBV28; d_call: -; j_call: TRBJ1-1; clone_size: -
cdr3_aa: CASSPPRQGADQPQHF; cdr3_nt: TGTGCCAGCAGTCCTCCTCGCCAGGGGGCGGATCAGCCCCAGCATTTT; v_call: TRBV28; d_call: TRBD1; j_call: TRBJ1-5; clone_size: -
cdr3_aa: CASSPSARQGNEQFF; cdr3_nt: TGTGCCAGCAGCCCCTCGGCCAGACAGGGCAATGAGCAGTTCTTC; v_call: TRBV16; d_call: TRBD1; j_call: TRBJ2-1; clone_size: few
cdr3_aa: CAWSIGLTYEQYF; cdr3_nt: TGTGCCTGGAGTATCGGACTTACCTACGAGCAGTACTTC; v_call: TRBV30; d_call: -; j_call: TRBJ2-7; clone_size: once
cdr3_aa: CASRPLGRPYEQYF; cdr3_nt: TGTGCCAGTAGACCCCTCGGGAGACCCTACGAGCAGTACTTC; v_call: TRBV19; d_call: -; j_call: TRBJ2-7; clone_size: -
cdr3_aa: CSVSRGRITEAFF; cdr3_nt: TGCAGCGTGTCCAGGGGCAGGATCACTGAAGCTTTCTTT; v_call: TRBV29-1; d_call: -; j_call: TRBJ1-1; clone_size: once
cdr3_aa: CASSPTPQGSGANVLTF; cdr3_nt: TGTGCCAGTAGTCCTACCCCTCAGGGCTCTGGGGCCAACGTCCTGACTTTC; v_call: TRBV19; d_call: -; j_call: TRBJ2-6; clone_size: -